The 27 T cell receptor beta chains below all came from one sample that was sequenced in a study of blood T cell repertoires in COVID-19. Measured with immunoSEQ multiplex PCR; TCRdb has only the in-frame clones, and not every one. The profile shows about 200,000 clones, roughly 86% of them singletons. Sequencing used peripheral blood. Receptors were obtained from a man in his sixties with acute or convalescent COVID-19.

The genes are TRBV30 and TRBJ1-5; 7 nucleotides align to TRBD1. This CDR3 spans 15 amino acids. Losses at the gene ends were 4 bases for V and 5 bases for J; bases not matched to a gene: 11. Germline V gene lookup returns CDR1 GTSNPN and CDR2 SVGIG (reference sequence). The CDR3 DNA is TGTGCCTGGAACATAGGGGGCAGGGGCGATCAGCCCCAGCATTTT. Translated, it gives CAWNIGGRGDQPQHF.

The chain joins TRBV4-2 to TRBJ2-7, with 14 nucleotides matching TRBD2. The V segment lost 1 base and the J segment 6 bases; nucleotides outside the gene matches: 2. The CDR3 spans 15 residues. The germline V gene encodes CDR1 LGHNA and CDR2 YNFKEQ. CDR3 loop: CASSQGTSGGIEQYF. CDR3 DNA: TGTGCCAGCAGCCAAGGGACTAGCGGGGGGATCGAGCAGTACTTC.

The V and J genes are TRBV2 and TRBJ2-1, with TRBD2 matching over 8 bases. The junction had 6 bases not matched to a gene; V was cut back by 3 bases and J by 2 bases. Germline V gene sequence: CDR1 SNHLY, CDR2 FYNNEI. The CDR3 extends over 16 amino acids. This chain's CDR3 is CASSDPGGRTYNEQFF. The CDR3 region has the DNA TGTGCCAGCAGTGATCCGGGAGGGAGAACCTACAATGAGCAGTTCTTC. Filled out from reference TRBV2 and TRBJ2-1, the complete variable domain reads EPEVTQTPSHQVTQMGQEVILRCVPISNHLYFYWYRQILGQKVEFLVSFYNNEISEKSEIFDDQFSVERPDGSNFTLKIRSTKLEDSAMYFCASSDPGGRTYNEQFFGPGTRLTVL.

The gene calls are TRBV20-1 and TRBJ1-5; D uncertain. Germline lookup yields CDR1 DFQATT and CDR2 SNEGSKA (reference sequence). Between the trimmed V and J ends, which lost 3 bases and 7 bases, there was a span of 10 bases. CDR3 length: 12 residues. CDR3 region: CSASPPGQPQHF. For the CDR3, the DNA is TGCAGTGCTAGTCCCCCGGGGCAGCCCCAGCATTTT.

The chain combines TRBV2 with TRBJ2-5; the D gene is possibly TRBD2 (5 bases). Germline V gives CDR1 SNHLY, CDR2 FYNNEI. V was clipped by 7 bases and J by 1 base, with 7 bases between them. The CDR3 spans 12 residues. The CDR3 DNA reads TGTGCCAGCACCGGGGTCCAAGAGACCCAGTACTTC. This translates into CASTGVQETQYF. Full variable domain (rest looked up from reference TRBV2 and TRBJ2-5): EPEVTQTPSHQVTQMGQEVILRCVPISNHLYFYWYRQILGQKVEFLVSFYNNEISEKSEIFDDQFSVERPDGSNFTLKIRSTKLEDSAMYFCASTGVQETQYFGPGTRLLVL.

This clone was counted between two and nine times. V usage is TRBV6-6 and J usage is TRBJ1-6; D is unresolved. CDR3 length: 12 residues. V was shortened by 6 bases and J by 11 bases, with 11 bases between the two germline ends. From germline, CDR1 is MNHNY and CDR2 SVGAGI (reference sequence). CDR3 sequence reads: CASRPDRAPLHF. For the CDR3, the DNA is TGTGCCAGCAGACCAGACCGGGCACCCCTCCACTTT.

This clone was counted a single time. The chain has TRBV9 and TRBJ1-2; TRBD1 might be the D (5 bases). CDR1 is SGDLS and CDR2 is YYNGEE in the germline V gene. Trimming stripped 1 base from V and 4 bases from J, with 11 bases between. The CDR3 extends over 14 amino acids. The DNA of the CDR3 is TGTGCCAGCAGCGTACAGGGAACCTCCTATGGCTACACCTTC. This codes for CASSVQGTSYGYTF.

About this clone itself: Additional DNA sequences in this sample encode the identical CDR3. This chain joins TRBV9 and TRBJ2-7; 7 nucleotides match TRBD1. J was trimmed by 2 bases and V by 4 bases; bases with no gene match: 6. This CDR3 is built from 14 residues. CDR1 and CDR2 (germline): SGDLS, YYNGEE. The CDR3, as DNA: TGTGCCAGCAGCCCCAGGGACAGACCCTACGAGCAGTACTTC. Translated: CASSPRDRPYEQYF.

This rearrangement joins TRBV5-4 to TRBJ1-6, with D possibly TRBD1 on 6 matching bases. Between the trimmed V and J ends, which lost 4 bases and 7 bases, there was a span of 15 bases. This CDR3 contains 15 residues. CDR1 is SGHNT and CDR2 is YYREEE in the germline V gene (reference sequence). CDR3 sequence: CASSGNRVPNSPLHF. The CDR3 nucleotides read TGTGCCAGCAGCGGTAACAGGGTGCCCAATTCACCCCTCCACTTT.

This chain links TRBV4-2 with TRBJ1-4; 10 positions match TRBD1. The CDR3 runs to 15 residues. Germline assignment: CDR1 LGHNA and CDR2 YNFKEQ. V lost 3 bases, J lost 6 bases, and 4 bases stayed unmatched. The DNA for the CDR3 is TGTGCCAGCAGCCAGGAGGGGACAGGGGATGAAAAACTGTTTTTT. It yields the protein CASSQEGTGDEKLFF.

This clone was observed a handful of times. This CDR3 reads CASSHRVFSGELFF. The CDR3 nucleotides are TGTGCCAGCAGCCACAGGGTATTTAGCGGGGAGCTGTTTTTT. The chain is built from TRBV14 and TRBJ2-2; D is perhaps TRBD1 (5 bases). CDR1 is SGHDN and CDR2 is FVKESK in the germline V gene. This CDR3 has 14 residues. Between the trimmed V and J ends, which lost 3 bases and 7 bases, there was a span of 12 bases. The whole variable domain, filled in from reference TRBV14 and TRBJ2-2, reads EAGVTQFPSHSVIEKGQTVTLRCDPISGHDNLYWYRRVMGKEIKFLLHFVKESKQDESGMPNNRFLAERTGGTYSTLKVQPAELEDSGVYFCASSHRVFSGELFFGEGSRLTVL.

The V gene is TRBV6-5, the J gene TRBJ1-5, with a possible D match to TRBD1 (5 bases). This CDR3 is 15 amino acids long. The germline gives CDR1 MNHEY, CDR2 SVGAGI. Trimming left V 6 bases short and J 5 bases short, with 17 bases between. In DNA, the CDR3 is TGTGCCAGCAGGAGTGGGCGGGGGTCCGATCAGCCCCAGCATTTT. It encodes CASRSGRGSDQPQHF.

This clone showed up just a few times. This chain uses TRBV7-9 with TRBJ1-2; D gene uncertain. This CDR3 contains 17 residues. CDR1 and CDR2 from the germline V gene are SEHNR and FQNEAQ (reference sequence). Trimming stripped 5 bases from V and 3 bases from J, with 22 bases between. CDR3 DNA: TGTGCCAGCAGCCCCGCTTTCAGGCGCGAACTGGACTATGGCTACACCTTC. It yields the protein CASSPAFRRELDYGYTF.

CDR3 sequence reads: CASRGVLNQPQHF. In DNA form, the CDR3 reads TGTGCCAGCCGGGGGGTTTTGAATCAGCCCCAGCATTTT. The rearrangement joins TRBV28 to TRBJ1-5; tentatively, D is TRBD1 (5 bases). V lost 8 bases and J 4 bases, leaving 12 bases between the germline ends. Germline assignment: CDR1 MDHEN and CDR2 SYDVKM. This CDR3 comprises 13 residues.

V gene TRBV7-9 combines with J gene TRBJ1-4; 9 bases are a match to TRBD1. The CDR3 consists of 16 residues. CDR1 is SEHNR, CDR2 FQNEAQ, per germline (reference sequence). The V gene end was trimmed by 0 bases and the J gene end by 6 bases; junction bases not matched to a gene: 5. CDR3 in DNA: TGTGCCAGCAGCTTAGCCTTGACAGGGGGTTATGAAAAACTGTTTTTT. This sequence encodes CASSLALTGGYEKLFF.

The rearrangement uses TRBV28 and TRBJ2-5; 8 bases map to TRBD2. CDR3 length: 15 amino acids. Trimming at V came to 6 bases and at J to 1 base, leaving 7 bases not matched to a gene. CDR1 and CDR2 (germline): MDHEN, SYDVKM. CDR3 protein: CASSSGGAGQETQYF. The DNA for the CDR3 is TGTGCCAGCAGCTCGGGGGGGGCGGGCCAAGAGACCCAGTACTTC.

The genes are TRBV13 and TRBJ1-1; 10 nucleotides match TRBD1. The ends lost 5 bases at V and 1 base at J; junction bases unmatched: 7. The CDR3 length is 16 residues. Germline V gene lookup returns CDR1 PRHDT and CDR2 FYEKMQ (reference sequence). This chain's CDR3 is CASSTGQGVGNTEAFF. In DNA form, the CDR3 reads TGTGCCAGCAGCACTGGACAGGGGGTGGGGAACACTGAAGCTTTCTTT. The whole variable domain, remainder taken from reference TRBV13 and TRBJ1-1, is AAGVIQSPRHLIKEKRETATLKCYPIPRHDTVYWYQQGPGQDPQFLISFYEKMQSDKGSIPDRFSAQQFSDYHSELNMSSLELGDSALYFCASSTGQGVGNTEAFFGQGTRLTVV.

The sample holds one count of this clone. V usage is TRBV10-3 and J usage is TRBJ1-2; the D gene is possibly TRBD1 (6 bases). CDR1 and CDR2 from the germline V gene are ENHRY and SYGVKD. There are 14 residues in the CDR3. V was clipped by 8 bases and J by 8 bases, with 21 bases between them. CDR3 in amino acids: CAIGPPDSLRGYTF. As DNA, the CDR3 is TGTGCCATCGGACCGCCGGACAGTCTCAGAGGCTACACCTTC.

J is TRBJ1-6 and V is TRBV6-5; weak D call: TRBD1 (5 bases). V dropped 4 bases and J dropped 8 bases, with 15 bases sitting between them. The CDR3 spans 15 residues. Looked up from germline, CDR1 is MNHEY and CDR2 is SVGAGI. The CDR3, as DNA: TGTGCCAGCAGTTCGTCAGGGAGGTGGGATTCACCCCTCCACTTT. Its translation: CASSSSGRWDSPLHF.

The V and J genes are TRBV10-3 and TRBJ2-1, with 9 bases aligning to TRBD1. Losses at the gene ends were 6 bases for V and 8 bases for J; bases not matched to a gene: 8. From germline, CDR1 is ENHRY and CDR2 SYGVKD. The CDR3 extends over 14 amino acids. The CDR3 is CAIRGPQGADEQFF. As DNA, the CDR3 is TGTGCCATCAGGGGACCACAGGGGGCCGATGAGCAGTTCTTC.

V usage is TRBV28 and J usage is TRBJ2-6, with no clear D. CDR3 length: 18 residues. V dropped 6 bases and J dropped 2 bases, with 20 bases sitting between them. In germline, CDR1 is MDHEN, CDR2 SYDVKM. Here the CDR3 DNA reads TGTGCCAGCAGCCAGGTAAAGTTGAATCCTGCTGGGGCCAACGTCCTGACTTTC. Translated: CASSQVKLNPAGANVLTF. Full variable domain (remainder filled in from reference TRBV28 and TRBJ2-6): DVKVTQSSRYLVKRTGEKVFLECVQDMDHENMFWYRQDPGLGLRLIYFSYDVKMKEKGDIPEGYSVSREKKERFSLILESASTNQTSMYLCASSQVKLNPAGANVLTFGAGSRLTVL.

In this sample, this clone turned up a few times. The chain recombines TRBV10-1 with TRBJ1-6; D remains ambiguous. Germline V gene data show CDR1 as WNHNN and CDR2 as SYGVQD (reference sequence). V was trimmed by 6 bases and J by 9 bases, leaving 15 bases between them. The CDR3 covers 14 residues. DNA of the CDR3: TGCGCCAGCAGCGTCTCCCCGGAGAGTTCACCCCTCCACTTT. Protein product: CASSVSPESSPLHF.

This rearrangement joins TRBV7-9 to TRBJ1-2; 7 nucleotides line up with TRBD1. V trimming: 6 bases; J trimming: 0 bases; junction bases outside the gene matches: 7. There are 15 residues in the CDR3. Germline-derived CDR1 and CDR2 are SEHNR and FQNEAQ (reference sequence). CDR3 coding DNA: TGTGCCAGCAGTCGTTGGACAGGAGCTAACTATGGCTACACCTTC. It codes for CASSRWTGANYGYTF.

V is TRBV5-1 and J is TRBJ2-5; 15 nucleotides align to TRBD2. CDR3 length: 16 residues. With V trimmed by 4 bases and J by 5 bases, 6 bases remained unmatched. Germline V gene sequence: CDR1 SGHRS, CDR2 YFSETQ. CDR3 sequence: CASSPGLAGGWETQYF. The CDR3 nucleotides read TGCGCCAGCAGCCCGGGACTAGCGGGGGGCTGGGAGACCCAGTACTTC.

This clone appeared a single time. V usage is TRBV5-1 and J usage is TRBJ2-7; no reliable D call. Germline assignment: CDR1 SGHRS and CDR2 YFSETQ. CDR3 length: 14 residues. V was clipped by 3 bases and J by 2 bases, with 12 bases between them. The CDR3 DNA sequence: TGCGCCAGCAGCTCCAATGAGGTAACCTACGAGCAGTACTTC. Amino acid sequence: CASSSNEVTYEQYF.

This clone was detected a few times. The chain recombines TRBV9 with TRBJ1-1; a weak D match, TRBD1 (6 bases). Germline CDR1 reads SGDLS; CDR2 reads YYNGEE. V was pared by 3 bases and J by 2 bases, with 8 bases between. The CDR3 spans 13 residues. The CDR3 sequence: CASSAGDNTEAFF. CDR3 coding DNA: TGTGCCAGCAGCGCAGGGGATAACACTGAAGCTTTCTTT.

The chain couples TRBV10-3 to TRBJ1-2, with TRBD1 identical over 12 bases. Germline V gives CDR1 ENHRY, CDR2 SYGVKD. V was pared by 2 bases and J by 1 base, with 14 bases of the junction left unmatched. The length of the CDR3 is 20 residues. Here the CDR3 reads CAISEGRDRGLSGFNYGYTF. The DNA of the CDR3 is TGTGCCATCAGTGAGGGACGGGACAGGGGGCTCTCAGGGTTTAACTATGGCTACACCTTC.